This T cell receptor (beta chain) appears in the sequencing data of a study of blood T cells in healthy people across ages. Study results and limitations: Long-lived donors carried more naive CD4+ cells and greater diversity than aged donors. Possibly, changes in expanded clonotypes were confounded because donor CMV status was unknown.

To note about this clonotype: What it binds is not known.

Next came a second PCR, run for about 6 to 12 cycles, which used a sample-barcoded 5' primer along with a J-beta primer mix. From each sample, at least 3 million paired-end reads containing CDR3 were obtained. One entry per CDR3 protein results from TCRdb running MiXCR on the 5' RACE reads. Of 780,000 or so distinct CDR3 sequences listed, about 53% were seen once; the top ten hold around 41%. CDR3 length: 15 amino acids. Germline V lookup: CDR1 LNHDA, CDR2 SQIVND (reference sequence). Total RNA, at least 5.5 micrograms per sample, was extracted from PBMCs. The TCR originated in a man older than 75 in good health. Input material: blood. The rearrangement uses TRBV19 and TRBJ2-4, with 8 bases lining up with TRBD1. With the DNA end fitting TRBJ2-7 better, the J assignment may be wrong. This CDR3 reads CASSLRQGRSGEQYF. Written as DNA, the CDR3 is TGTGCCAGTAGTTTAAGACAGGGGCGCAGCGGCGAGCAGTACTTC.